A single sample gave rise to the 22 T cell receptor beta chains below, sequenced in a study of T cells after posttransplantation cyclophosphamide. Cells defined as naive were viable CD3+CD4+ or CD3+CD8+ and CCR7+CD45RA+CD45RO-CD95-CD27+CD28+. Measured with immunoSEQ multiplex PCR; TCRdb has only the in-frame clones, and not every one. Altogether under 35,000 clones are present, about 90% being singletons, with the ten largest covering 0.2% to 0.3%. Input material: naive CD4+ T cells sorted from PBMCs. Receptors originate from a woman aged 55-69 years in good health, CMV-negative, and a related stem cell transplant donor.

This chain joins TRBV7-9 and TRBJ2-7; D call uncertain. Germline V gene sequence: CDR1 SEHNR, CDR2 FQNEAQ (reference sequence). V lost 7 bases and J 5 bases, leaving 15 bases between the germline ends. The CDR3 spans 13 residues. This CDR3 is CASTSVHYHEQYF. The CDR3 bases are TGTGCCAGCACCTCTGTACACTACCACGAGCAGTACTTC.

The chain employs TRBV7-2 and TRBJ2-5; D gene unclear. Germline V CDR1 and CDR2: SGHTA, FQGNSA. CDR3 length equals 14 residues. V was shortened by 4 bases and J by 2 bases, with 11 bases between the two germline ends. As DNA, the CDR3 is TGTGCCAGCAGCTCCACCGCAGGTCAAGAGACCCAGTACTTC. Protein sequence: CASSSTAGQETQYF.

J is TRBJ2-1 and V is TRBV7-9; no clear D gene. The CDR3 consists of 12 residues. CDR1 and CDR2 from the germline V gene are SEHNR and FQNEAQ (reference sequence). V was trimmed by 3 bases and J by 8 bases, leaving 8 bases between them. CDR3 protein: CASSFRFDEQFF. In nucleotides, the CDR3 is TGTGCCAGCAGCTTCAGATTTGATGAGCAGTTCTTC.

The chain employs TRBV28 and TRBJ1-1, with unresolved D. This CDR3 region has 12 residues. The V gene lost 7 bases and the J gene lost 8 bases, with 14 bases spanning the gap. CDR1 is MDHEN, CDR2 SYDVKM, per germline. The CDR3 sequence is CASTLPGREAFF. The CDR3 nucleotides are TGTGCCAGCACCCTCCCCGGGAGAGAAGCTTTCTTT. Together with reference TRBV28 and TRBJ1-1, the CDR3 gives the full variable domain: DVKVTQSSRYLVKRTGEKVFLECVQDMDHENMFWYRQDPGLGLRLIYFSYDVKMKEKGDIPEGYSVSREKKERFSLILESASTNQTSMYLCASTLPGREAFFGQGTRLTVV.

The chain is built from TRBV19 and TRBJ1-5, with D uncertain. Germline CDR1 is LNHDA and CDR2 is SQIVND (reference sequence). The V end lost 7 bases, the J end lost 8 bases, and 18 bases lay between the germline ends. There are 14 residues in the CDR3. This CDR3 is CASNTDLRKEPQHF. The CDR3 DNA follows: TGTGCCAGTAATACCGACTTGAGGAAAGAGCCCCAGCATTTT. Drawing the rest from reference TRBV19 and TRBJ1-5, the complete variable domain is DGGITQSPKYLFRKEGQNVTLSCEQNLNHDAMYWYRQDPGQGLRLIYYSQIVNDFQKGDIAEGYSVSREKKESFPLTVTSAQKNPTAFYLCASNTDLRKEPQHFGDGTRLSIL.

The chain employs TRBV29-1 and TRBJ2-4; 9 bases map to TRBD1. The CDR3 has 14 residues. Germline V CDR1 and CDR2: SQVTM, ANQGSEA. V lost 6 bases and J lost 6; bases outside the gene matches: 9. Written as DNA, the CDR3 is TGCAGCGTCCAACAGGGGACAGGGACAAACATTCAGTACTTC. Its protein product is CSVQQGTGTNIQYF.

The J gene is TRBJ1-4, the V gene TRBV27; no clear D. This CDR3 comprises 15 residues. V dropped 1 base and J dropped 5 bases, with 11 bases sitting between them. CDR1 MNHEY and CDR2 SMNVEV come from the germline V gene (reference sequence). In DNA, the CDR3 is TGTGCCAGCAGTTTATGGGGTGCGGGGAATGAAAAACTGTTTTTT. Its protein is CASSLWGAGNEKLFF. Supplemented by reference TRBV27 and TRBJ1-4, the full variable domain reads EAQVTQNPRYLITVTGKKLTVTCSQNMNHEYMSWYRQDPGLGLRQIYYSMNVEVTDKGDVPEGYKVSRKEKRNFPLILESPSPNQTSLYFCASSLWGAGNEKLFFGSGTQLSVL.

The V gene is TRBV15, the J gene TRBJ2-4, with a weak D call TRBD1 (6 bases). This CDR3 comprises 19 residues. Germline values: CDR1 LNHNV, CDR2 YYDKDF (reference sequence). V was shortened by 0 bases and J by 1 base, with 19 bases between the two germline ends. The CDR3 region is CATSRDFRPGDGAKNIQYF. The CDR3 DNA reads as TGTGCCACCAGCAGAGACTTCCGACCAGGGGACGGGGCCAAAAACATTCAGTACTTC.

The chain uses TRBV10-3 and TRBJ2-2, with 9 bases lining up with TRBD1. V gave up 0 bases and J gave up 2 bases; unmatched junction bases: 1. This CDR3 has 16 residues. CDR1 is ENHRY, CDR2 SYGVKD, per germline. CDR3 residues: CAISESTGGNTGELFF. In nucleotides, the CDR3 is TGTGCCATCAGTGAGTCGACAGGGGGAAACACCGGGGAGCTGTTTTTT.

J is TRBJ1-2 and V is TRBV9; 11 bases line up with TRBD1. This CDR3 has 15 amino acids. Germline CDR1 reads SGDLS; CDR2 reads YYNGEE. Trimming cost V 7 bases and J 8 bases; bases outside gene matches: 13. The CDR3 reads CASDDWTGGARGYTF. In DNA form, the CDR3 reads TGTGCCAGCGACGATTGGACAGGGGGCGCGAGGGGCTACACCTTC.

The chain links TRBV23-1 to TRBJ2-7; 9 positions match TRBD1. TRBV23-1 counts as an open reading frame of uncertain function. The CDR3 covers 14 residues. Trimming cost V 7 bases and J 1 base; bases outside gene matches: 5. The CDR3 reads CASNRDRESYEQYF. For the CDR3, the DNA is TGCGCCAGCAACCGGGACAGGGAGTCCTACGAGCAGTACTTC.

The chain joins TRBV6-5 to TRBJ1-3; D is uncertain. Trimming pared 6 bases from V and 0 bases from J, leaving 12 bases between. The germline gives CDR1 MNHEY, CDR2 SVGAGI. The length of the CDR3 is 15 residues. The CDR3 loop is CASSRREDSGNTIYF. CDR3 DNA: TGTGCCAGCAGCCGGCGGGAGGACTCTGGAAACACCATATATTTT.

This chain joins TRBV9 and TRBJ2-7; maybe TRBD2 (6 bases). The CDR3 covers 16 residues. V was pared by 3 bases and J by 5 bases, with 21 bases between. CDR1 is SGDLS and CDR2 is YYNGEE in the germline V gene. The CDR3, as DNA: TGTGCCAGCAGCGCCTCCTCCGGGACTGAAGCTGACGAGCAGTACTTC. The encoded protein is CASSASSGTEADEQYF.

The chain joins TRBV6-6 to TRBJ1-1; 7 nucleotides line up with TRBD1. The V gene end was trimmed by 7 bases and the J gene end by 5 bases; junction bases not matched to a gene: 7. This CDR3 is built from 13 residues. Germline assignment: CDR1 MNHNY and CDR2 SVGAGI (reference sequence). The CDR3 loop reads CASIPGGGTEAFF. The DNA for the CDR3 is TGTGCCAGCATTCCAGGGGGTGGTACTGAAGCTTTCTTT.

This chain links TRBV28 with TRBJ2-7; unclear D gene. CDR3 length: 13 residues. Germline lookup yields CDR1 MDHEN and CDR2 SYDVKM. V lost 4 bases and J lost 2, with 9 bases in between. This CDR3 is CASSSAAAYEQYF. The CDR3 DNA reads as TGTGCCAGCAGTTCGGCGGCAGCCTACGAGCAGTACTTC. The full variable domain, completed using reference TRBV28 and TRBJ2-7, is DVKVTQSSRYLVKRTGEKVFLECVQDMDHENMFWYRQDPGLGLRLIYFSYDVKMKEKGDIPEGYSVSREKKERFSLILESASTNQTSMYLCASSSAAAYEQYFGPGTRLTVT.

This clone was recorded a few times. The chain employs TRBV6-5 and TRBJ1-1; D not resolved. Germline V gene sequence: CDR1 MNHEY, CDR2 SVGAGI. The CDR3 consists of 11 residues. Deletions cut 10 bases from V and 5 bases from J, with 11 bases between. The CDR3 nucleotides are TGTGCCACCAAAAGCGGGACTGAAGCTTTCTTT. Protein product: CATKSGTEAFF.

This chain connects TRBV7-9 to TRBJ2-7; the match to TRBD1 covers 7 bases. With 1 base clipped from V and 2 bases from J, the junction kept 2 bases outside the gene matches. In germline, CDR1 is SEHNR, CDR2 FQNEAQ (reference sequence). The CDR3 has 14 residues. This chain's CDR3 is CASSLGTGAYEQYF. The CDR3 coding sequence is TGTGCCAGCAGCTTAGGAACAGGGGCCTACGAGCAGTACTTC.

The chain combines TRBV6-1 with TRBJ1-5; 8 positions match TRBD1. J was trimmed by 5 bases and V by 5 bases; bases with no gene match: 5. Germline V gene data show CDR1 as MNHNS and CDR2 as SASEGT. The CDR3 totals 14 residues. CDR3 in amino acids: CASSWGQVDQPQHF. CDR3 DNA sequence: TGTGCCAGCAGTTGGGGACAGGTTGATCAGCCCCAGCATTTT.

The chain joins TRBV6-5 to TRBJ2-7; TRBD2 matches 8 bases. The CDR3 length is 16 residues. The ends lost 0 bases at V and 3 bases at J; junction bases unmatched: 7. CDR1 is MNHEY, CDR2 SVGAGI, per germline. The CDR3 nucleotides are TGTGCCAGCAGTTACTCCCAGAGAGCGGGGGACTACGAGCAGTACTTC. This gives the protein CASSYSQRAGDYEQYF.

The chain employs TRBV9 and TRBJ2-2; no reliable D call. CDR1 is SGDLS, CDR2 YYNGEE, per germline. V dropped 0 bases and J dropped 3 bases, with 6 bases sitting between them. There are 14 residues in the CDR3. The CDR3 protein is CASSVAGYTGELFF. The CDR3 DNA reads TGTGCCAGCAGCGTAGCGGGTTACACCGGGGAGCTGTTTTTT.

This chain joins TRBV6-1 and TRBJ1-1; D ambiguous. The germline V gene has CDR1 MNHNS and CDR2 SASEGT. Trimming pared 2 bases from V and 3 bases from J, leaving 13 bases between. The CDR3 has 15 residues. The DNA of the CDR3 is TGTGCCAGCAGTGAACGTGGAGGGTTGGACACTGAAGCTTTCTTT. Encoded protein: CASSERGGLDTEAFF.

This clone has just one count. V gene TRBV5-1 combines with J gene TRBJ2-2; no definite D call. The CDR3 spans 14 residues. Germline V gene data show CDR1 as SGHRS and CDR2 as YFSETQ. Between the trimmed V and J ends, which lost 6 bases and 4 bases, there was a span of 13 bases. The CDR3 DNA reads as TGCGCCAGCAATGAGACTCCCTCCACCGGGGAGCTGTTTTTT. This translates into CASNETPSTGELFF.